One and the same sample provided the 23 T cell receptor beta chains below, sequenced in a study of molecular identifiers for immune sequencing clone quantification. Via MiXCR, TCRdb re-called the PCR reads, giving one row per CDR3 protein. Here the sample spans 490,000 or so distinct CDR3 sequences, under 30% being singletons. Sequencing was carried out using naive CD8+ T cells from blood, with Jurkat cell RNA spiked in. Subset described: FACS-sorted CD8+CD4-CCR7+CD45RA+ naive T cells. These TCRs come from a human donor in good health. Some libraries in this study had Jurkat cell RNA spiked in.

Comments on this clonotype: This may come from a read error, since a much larger clone is one base off. V usage is TRBV20-1 and J usage is TRBJ2-7, with a possible D match to TRBD1 (6 bases). The CDR3 length is 12 residues. In germline, CDR1 is DFQATT, CDR2 SNEGSKA (reference sequence). The CDR3 DNA is TGCTGTGCTAGGTATCAGGGGTACGAGCAGTACTTC. Translating it yields CCARYQGYEQYF.

The chain carries TRBV7-2 and TRBJ1-4; D may be TRBD1 (5 bases). Trimming left V 0 bases short and J 8 bases short, with 10 bases between. CDR3 length: 14 amino acids. CDR1 SGHTA and CDR2 FQGNSA come from the germline V gene. The CDR3 DNA reads TGTGCCAGCAGCTTAGCCGGGGCGAGGGAAAAACTGTTTTTT. Its protein product is CASSLAGAREKLFF.

There are a few counts of this clonotype. The chain recombines TRBV28 with TRBJ1-2, with D hard to call. V lost 1 base to trimming and J lost 3 bases, with 12 bases between them. The CDR3 loop spans 15 amino acids. Germline assignment: CDR1 MDHEN and CDR2 SYDVKM. The CDR3 nucleotides are TGTGCCAGCAGTTTATCCCTAGGGAGTTACTATGGCTACACCTTC. This encodes CASSLSLGSYYGYTF.

This clonotype was seen only a few times. This chain connects TRBV25-1 to TRBJ2-1; 10 positions agree with TRBD1. CDR1 and CDR2 (germline): MGHDK, SYGVNS. V lost 4 bases and J lost 7; bases outside the gene matches: 4. The CDR3 totals 14 residues. This CDR3 reads CASSGQGAGNEQFF. The CDR3 DNA follows: TGTGCCAGCAGTGGACAGGGGGCGGGGAATGAGCAGTTCTTC.

This clonotype was counted between two and nine times. The chain carries TRBV12-3 or TRBV12-4 and TRBJ1-5; 9 nucleotides agree with TRBD1. The CDR3 sequence is 15 residues long. Unmatched junction bases numbered 9, after V lost 6 bases and J lost 6 bases. For the CDR3, the DNA is TGTGCCAGCAGGTCCGGGACAGGGAGGGCTCAGCCCCAGCATTTT. It codes for CASRSGTGRAQPQHF.

The chain carries TRBV20-1 and TRBJ2-1; D is unresolved. Germline CDR1 is DFQATT and CDR2 is SNEGSKA (reference sequence). Trimming cost V 0 bases and J 4 bases, with 10 bases left between them. This CDR3 comprises 14 residues. In nucleotides, the CDR3 is TGCAGTGCTAGAGATCGGTCTACATACAATGAGCAGTTCTTC. This sequence encodes CSARDRSTYNEQFF.

This clonotype was seen a few times. This chain joins TRBV7-9 and TRBJ2-7; D might be TRBD1 (6 bases). This CDR3 has 15 residues. Germline CDR1 reads SEHNR; CDR2 reads FQNEAQ (reference sequence). The V end lost 1 base, the J end lost 5 bases, and 15 bases lay between the germline ends. CDR3 coding DNA: TGTGCCAGCAGCTTAGTTCAGGGGTATAGGGACGAGCAGTACTTC. Its protein product is CASSLVQGYRDEQYF. The complete variable domain, with remaining parts taken from reference TRBV7-9 and TRBJ2-7, reads DTGVSQNPRHKITKRGQNVTFRCDPISEHNRLYWYRQTLGQGPEFLTYFQNEAQLEKSRLLSDRFSAERPKGSFSTLEIQRTEQGDSAMYLCASSLVQGYRDEQYFGPGTRLTVT.

This clonotype came up a few times. The V call is TRBV27, the J call TRBJ2-3; no clear D. CDR3 length: 10 residues. CDR1 is MNHEY and CDR2 is SMNVEV in the germline V gene (reference sequence). The CDR3 reads CATKGDTQYF. CDR3 sequence (DNA): TGTGCAACTAAGGGAGATACGCAGTATTTT.

This sequence joins TRBV20-1 and TRBJ1-5, with TRBD1 as a possible D gene (6 bases). CDR1 and CDR2 from the germline V gene are DFQATT and SNEGSKA (reference sequence). V was clipped by 3 bases and J by 6 bases, with 15 bases between them. The CDR3 spans 14 residues. The chain's CDR3 is CSASEVRGSQPQHF. In nucleotides, the CDR3 is TGCAGTGCTAGTGAGGTCAGGGGAAGTCAGCCCCAGCATTTT.

As regards this clonotype: Since a much larger clone is just one base distant, this may be a read error. V and J are TRBV5-5 and TRBJ2-3; D perhaps matches TRBD2 (6 bases). This CDR3 has 16 residues. The V gene lost 5 bases and the J gene lost 10 bases, with 26 bases spanning the gap. Per the germline V gene, CDR1 is SGHKS and CDR2 is YYEKEE (reference sequence). DNA for the CDR3: TGTGCCAGCAGTTTCCCGGGACTGCAAGTCCTCGATGCGCAGTATTTT. Translating gives CASSFPGLQVLDAQYF.

This clonotype was found a few times. The chain employs TRBV20-1 and TRBJ2-7; D is ambiguous. Germline assignment: CDR1 DFQATT and CDR2 SNEGSKA (reference sequence). The CDR3 runs 11 residues. V was cut by 7 bases and J by 2 bases, with 9 bases left in between. Here the CDR3 reads CSVHDTYEQYF. CDR3 DNA: TGCAGTGTCCACGACACCTACGAGCAGTACTTC.

The V call is TRBV20-1, the J call TRBJ2-3; the D gene could be TRBD1 or TRBD2 (5 bases each). The V gene lost 0 bases and the J gene lost 2 bases, with 15 bases spanning the gap. Germline V gene lookup returns CDR1 DFQATT and CDR2 SNEGSKA (reference sequence). The CDR3 is made up of 16 amino acids. This chain's CDR3 is CSARDILVGDTDTQYF. In DNA, the CDR3 is TGCAGTGCTAGAGATATTCTAGTGGGGGACACAGATACGCAGTATTTT.

The chain carries TRBV12-3 or TRBV12-4 and TRBJ1-1; D is ambiguous. The CDR3 sequence is 11 residues long. V dropped 7 bases and J dropped 0 bases, with 3 bases sitting between them. The CDR3 DNA sequence: TGTGCCAGCATTCTGAACACTGAAGCTTTCTTT. This gives the protein CASILNTEAFF.

This clonotype has a count of ten or more. The chain employs TRBV18 and TRBJ1-3; D uncertain. There are 11 residues in the CDR3. Trimming took off 8 bases at V and 4 bases at J, with 6 bases between the two ends. Germline V CDR1 and CDR2: KGHSH, LQKENI. The CDR3 sequence: CASTSGNTIYF. The CDR3 nucleotides read TGTGCCAGCACATCAGGAAACACCATATATTTT.

This chain uses TRBV6-2 or TRBV6-3 with TRBJ1-1; D is uncertain. CDR3 length: 14 residues. The V gene lost 4 bases and the J gene lost 1 base, with 10 bases spanning the gap. Germline lookup yields CDR1 MNHEY and CDR2 SVGEGT. The CDR3 nucleotides read TGTGCCAGCAGTTGCGACGGAAAGAACACTGAAGCTTTCTTT. Its protein product is CASSCDGKNTEAFF.

For the CDR3, the DNA is TGTGCCAGCAGACCTGTGACAGGGAGGTTGAAAGAGACCCAGTACTTC. Its protein product is CASRPVTGRLKETQYF. The rearrangement links TRBV28 to TRBJ2-5; the D gene is possibly TRBD1 (7 bases). This CDR3 comprises 16 residues. The V end was cut by 6 bases, the J end by 3 bases, with 20 bases between. Germline values: CDR1 MDHEN, CDR2 SYDVKM.

This clonotype was seen more than once but under ten times. V is TRBV20-1 and J is TRBJ2-1, with D tentatively TRBD2 (7 bases). The length of the CDR3 is 13 residues. CDR1 DFQATT and CDR2 SNEGSKA come from the germline V gene (reference sequence). Trimming removed 0 bases from V and 9 bases from J, with 12 bases in between. The CDR3 loop reads CSAREGGEAEQFF. In DNA form, the CDR3 reads TGCAGTGCTAGAGAAGGGGGGGAGGCTGAGCAGTTCTTC.

This clonotype was seen more than once but under ten times. The chain couples TRBV5-1 to TRBJ1-5, with 11 positions matching TRBD1. The CDR3 runs to 16 residues. The V segment lost 4 bases and the J segment 4 bases; nucleotides outside the gene matches: 7. CDR1 and CDR2 from the germline V gene are SGHRS and YFSETQ. The CDR3 coding sequence is TGCGCCAGCAGCGTGGACAGGGGGCGGGGGAATCAGCCCCAGCATTTT. Amino acid sequence: CASSVDRGRGNQPQHF.

This rearrangement joins TRBV10-3 to TRBJ2-2; D not certain. CDR3 length equals 14 residues. Germline V lookup: CDR1 ENHRY, CDR2 SYGVKD. Trimming took off 0 bases at V and 2 bases at J, with 4 bases between the two ends. CDR3 region: CAISESSNTGELFF. CDR3 DNA sequence: TGTGCCATCAGTGAGTCTTCAAACACCGGGGAGCTGTTTTTT.

The chain carries TRBV11-2 and TRBJ2-1; possible D gene TRBD2, 6 bases. The CDR3 runs 15 residues. Germline V CDR1 and CDR2: SGHAT, FQNNGV. V gave up 5 bases and J gave up 6 bases, with 17 bases separating them. The CDR3 region has the DNA TGTGCCAGCAGCGAGCGGGTCACATCGTTCAATGAGCAGTTCTTC. The encoded protein is CASSERVTSFNEQFF.

This clonotype came up many times. CDR3 in DNA: TGTGCCAGCAGGTTTAGTGCAGATACGCAGTATTTT. Translation gives CASRFSADTQYF. The gene calls are TRBV12-3 or TRBV12-4 and TRBJ2-3; D is ambiguous. Trimming took off 6 bases at V and 4 bases at J, with 8 bases between the two ends. The CDR3 loop spans 12 amino acids.

The gene calls are TRBV12-3 or TRBV12-4 and TRBJ1-5, with no clear D. V gave up 1 base and J gave up 3 bases, with 7 bases separating them. CDR3 size: 14 residues. CDR3 protein: CASSLGEFNQPQHF. CDR3 in DNA: TGTGCCAGCAGTTTAGGGGAGTTCAATCAGCCCCAGCATTTT.

The chain uses TRBV3-1 and TRBJ2-3; no reliable D call. The CDR3 runs 13 residues. Germline values: CDR1 LGHDT, CDR2 YNNKEL (reference sequence). Trimming stripped 4 bases from V and 8 bases from J, with 13 bases between. The CDR3 nucleotides read TGTGCCAGCAGCCTAGTGCCGGATGGTACGCAGTATTTT. It translates to CASSLVPDGTQYF.